This T cell receptor (beta chain) was retrieved from a study of blood T cell repertoires in COVID-19. Study summary: Acute-phase and convalescent COVID-19 samples originated in the United States, Italy and Spain.

Individuals drawn from 24 US areas were roughly 18 to 95 years old. Categorization into cohorts depended on clinical history that participants reported. In the study's own analysis: Estimates of nucleated cell counts were drawn from the amplification of reference gene primers. The assay was immunoSEQ multiplex PCR, and TCRdb's table has in-frame clones only and misses some. Clonal size and the V and J genes are those of that table, whereas D and trimming came from the DNA. This table has about 270,000 clones, around 90% appearing once. After removal of 1 base from V and 7 bases from J, the junction contained 10 bases not matched to a gene. The CDR3 runs 17 residues. Germline lookup yields CDR1 SGHRS and CDR2 YFSETQ.

The sequenced sample was PBMCs or T cells enriched from blood (not recorded which). The TCR sequence derives from a woman aged 30 to 39 with acute COVID-19. The rearrangement uses TRBV5-1 and TRBJ1-6, with 8 bases aligning to TRBD1. In nucleotides, the CDR3 is TGCGCCAGCAGCTTGTTAACATCTGGGACAGGAAATTCACCCCTCCACTTT. This translates into CASSLLTSGTGNSPLHF. Drawing the rest from reference TRBV5-1 and TRBJ1-6, the complete variable domain is KAGVTQTPRYLIKTRGQQVTLSCSPISGHRSVSWYQQTPGQGLQFLFEYFSETQRNKGNFPGRFSGRQFSNSRSEMNVSTLELGDSALYLCASSLLTSGTGNSPLHFGNGTRLTVT.